This TCR beta chain was recovered during a study of blood T cell repertoires in COVID-19. Across the whole study: The samples span acute and convalescent COVID-19 from the United States, Italy and Spain. T cells, B-cell-depleted T cells, or PBMCs supplied cDNA or gDNA.

Germline V CDR1 and CDR2: LGHDT, YNNKEL (reference sequence). The length of the CDR3 is 17 residues. V shed 0 bases, J shed 5 bases, and the junction held 5 bases outside the gene matches. Authors' processing steps: By means of reference gene primer amplification, nucleated cell counts were estimated. Sequencing used immunoSEQ multiplex PCR; TCRdb keeps in-frame clones, though not all of them. V, J and clone size derive from that table, while D and trimming were established from the DNA sequence. The sample lists more than 100,000 clones; 85% to 90% were seen once. The V gene is TRBV3-1 (or the pseudogene TRBV3-2), the J gene TRBJ2-5, with 14 bases identical to TRBD2. The sample taken for sequencing was peripheral blood. This TCR derives from a man aged 45-60 years with active COVID-19. In DNA, the CDR3 is TGTGCCAGCAGCCAAGAGACTAGCGGGGGGGCGCGTGAGACCCAGTACTTC. This translates into CASSQETSGGARETQYF.